The sequence of this TCR beta chain was determined in a study of cytotoxic CD8 clonotypes in ibrutinib-treated CLL. Study in general: Responses comprised around 24 partial and 2 complete; at median around 72 months, roughly 15 remained remitted and some twelve progressed.

Trimming pared 1 base from V and 4 bases from J, leaving 13 bases between. This CDR3 region has 15 residues. Germline V gives CDR1 SNHLY, CDR2 FYNNEI. The data were produced by immunoSEQ multiplex PCR, yet TCRdb's version contains in-frame clones alone and is incomplete. The top ten clones hold 5.6% of a sample with nearly 300,000 clones, 76% of them seen once. On this clone: Its antigen is still unknown.

About 2 micrograms of genomic DNA, which was extracted from cryopreserved PBMCs, served as the material used for the TCR beta libraries. General study findings and limits: At baseline, clonality was higher than in age-matched healthy donors and correlated with CD8+ counts.

The sequencing here drew on PBMCs, taken at disease progression, from a patient treated with ibrutinib. V and J are TRBV2 and TRBJ1-2; perhaps TRBD1 as D (5 bases). The clonotype comes from a human donor with chronic lymphocytic leukemia. The CDR3 DNA reads TGTGCCAGCAGTGAAGTAGGGGTACCAGGCTATGGCTACACCTTC. Translation: CASSEVGVPGYGYTF. The full variable domain, in which reference TRBV2 and TRBJ1-2 provide the parts outside the CDR3, is EPEVTQTPSHQVTQMGQEVILRCVPISNHLYFYWYRQILGQKVEFLVSFYNNEISEKSEIFDDQFSVERPDGSNFTLKIRSTKLEDSAMYFCASSEVGVPGYGYTFGSGTRLTVV.